This entry concerns a single T cell receptor beta chain. Its cognate antigen is unknown. Germline values: CDR1 SGHAT, CDR2 FQNNGV. The V end lost 0 bases, the J end lost 6 bases, and 8 bases lay between the germline ends. There are 13 residues in the CDR3. Method: immunoSEQ multiplex PCR; TCRdb's copy keeps in-frame clones and lacks some. The sample holds 75,000 to 95,000 clones, approximately 91% seen once. The record originates from a study of T cell responses to AZD1222 COVID-19 vaccine. General study points: Sampling that yielded the repertoires occurred only after the peak T cell response. Dominant CD4 TCR responses targeted spike regions 160-218 and 743-854. Donors skewed white British and female; clonal diversity was possibly underestimated.

Sample: peripheral blood, taken on day 0 of AZD1222 vaccination. The TCR sequence derives from an adult in good health. This chain uses TRBV11-2 with TRBJ1-1, with D hard to call. The CDR3 loop is CASSLDITAEAFF. CDR3 nucleotides: TGTGCCAGCAGCTTAGATATAACAGCTGAAGCTTTCTTT. Using reference TRBV11-2 and TRBJ1-1 for the parts outside the CDR3, the full variable domain is EAGVAQSPRYKIIEKRQSVAFWCNPISGHATLYWYQQILGQGPKLLIQFQNNGVVDDSQLPKDRFSAERLKGVDSTLKIQPAKLEDSAVYLCASSLDITAEAFFGQGTRLTVV.